These T cell receptor beta chains were read from a single sample in a study of control samples from healthy donors and cancer patients. The table came from immunoSEQ multiplex PCR; TCRdb's copy has only in-frame clones and leaves some out. The sample carries about 190,000 clones, roughly 93% recorded once. Sequenced input: blood. Receptors were obtained from a man younger than 35 in good health. The CDR3 runs from the conserved cysteine through the conserved F or W. The D gene is left open where the match is weak. Expanded clones get a size class; other rows say once, few or many, or leave the size out.

J gene,D gene,clone size,V gene,CDR3 length,CDR3 DNA,CDR3 protein
TRBJ2-1,-,-,TRBV5-1,14,TGCGCCAGCAGCTTCGGGGACGGATACAATGAGCAGTTCTTC,CASSFGDGYNEQFF
TRBJ1-3,-,-,TRBV12-5,15,TGTGCTAGTGGTTTGGGGTCCTACTCTGGAAACACCATATATTTT,CASGLGSYSGNTIYF
TRBJ2-5,-,-,TRBV6-5,15,TGTGCCAGCAGTTACTCCCTGGCCCGTCGGGAGACCCAGTACTTC,CASSYSLARRETQYF
TRBJ2-5,TRBD1,-,TRBV19,15,TGTGCCAGTAGTACCGCCGGGACAGGGGCAGAGACCCAGTACTTC,CASSTAGTGAETQYF
TRBJ2-1,TRBD1,once,TRBV7-3,16,TGTGCCAGCAGCTTAGCCGGGACAGAGACCTACAATGAGCAGTTCTTC,CASSLAGTETYNEQFF
TRBJ2-3,-,-,TRBV9,16,TGTGCCAGCAGCGTAGTTGGTTTGACTAGCACAGATACGCAGTATTTT,CASSVVGLTSTDTQYF
TRBJ1-5,-,-,TRBV28,16,TGTGCCAGCGGGGGGGCCAACTACAGGGACAATCAGCCCCAGCATTTT,CASGGANYRDNQPQHF
TRBJ1-5,-,-,TRBV6-5,14,TGTGCCAGCAGTTACAACCGGGGCAATCAGCCCCAGCATTTT,CASSYNRGNQPQHF
TRBJ1-2,-,-,TRBV5-4,15,TGTGCCAGCAGCCTACCGTTGGTTGCTAACTATGGCTACACCTTC,CASSLPLVANYGYTF
TRBJ1-2,-,-,TRBV7-9,12,TGTGCCAGCAGCTTAGGGACAGATGGCTACACCTTC,CASSLGTDGYTF
TRBJ2-3,TRBD1,-,TRBV24-1,15,TGTGCCACCAGTGAGGGACAGGGGGCCACAGATACGCAGTATTTT,CATSEGQGATDTQYF
TRBJ2-5,-,-,TRBV5-4,15,TGTGCCAGCAGCCCACTCTCTAGTCGGGAAGAGACCCAGTACTTC,CASSPLSSREETQYF
TRBJ2-3,TRBD2,-,TRBV24-1,14,TGTGCCACCGGCGGGGGACGATCGACAGATACGCAGTATTTT,CATGGGRSTDTQYF
TRBJ1-2,-,-,TRBV5-6,14,TGTGCCAGCAGCCTTGCTGGACAAGCTGGTGGCTACACCTTC,CASSLAGQAGGYTF
TRBJ2-1,TRBD2,-,TRBV24-1,17,TGTGCCACCAGTGATTCCCGACTAGCGGGGAGCGTGAATGAGCAGTTCTTC,CATSDSRLAGSVNEQFF
TRBJ2-7,-,-,TRBV5-1,17,TGCGCCAGCAGCCCGGCGGTTCCGGCAGTCCACGGGGGAGAGCAGTACTTC,CASSPAVPAVHGGEQYF
TRBJ1-3,-,-,TRBV6-6,15,TGTGCCAGCAGGTACGGGGCGGATTCTGGAAACACCATATATTTT,CASRYGADSGNTIYF
TRBJ1-1,-,once,TRBV30,14,TGTGCCTGGAGTGTAAGTCACGGAGCGGCTGAAGCTTTCTTT,CAWSVSHGAAEAFF
TRBJ2-1,TRBD1,-,TRBV19,15,TGTGCCAGTAGTGTCACAGGGGAGACCGGCAATGAGCAGTTCTTC,CASSVTGETGNEQFF
TRBJ2-5,TRBD1,-,TRBV19,13,TGTGCCAGTAACCCGGGACAGGGAGAGACCCAGTACTTC,CASNPGQGETQYF
TRBJ2-1,TRBD2,-,TRBV7-9,18,TGTGCCAGCAGCTTAGCTCTAGCGGGGGTCGACTCCTACAATGAGCAGTTCTTC,CASSLALAGVDSYNEQFF
TRBJ1-5,-,few,TRBV27,15,TGTGCCAGCAGTTTAAACAGGGAGGGCAATCAGCCCCAGCATTTT,CASSLNREGNQPQHF
TRBJ1-5,-,once,TRBV28,15,TGTGCCAGCACCCTGGGGGGGTTTCGCAATCAGCCCCAGCATTTT,CASTLGGFRNQPQHF
TRBJ2-7,-,-,TRBV6-6,14,TGTGCCAGCAGTTCACCCTCTGGGGGCGCCGAGCAGTACTTC,CASSSPSGGAEQYF
TRBJ2-7,-,-,TRBV5-8,16,TGTGCCAGCAGCTTGAGGTCAATCTATCTCTCCTACGAGCAGTACTTC,CASSLRSIYLSYEQYF
TRBJ2-3,TRBD1,-,TRBV5-4,15,TGTGCCAGCAGCTTCGAGGACAGGGCGGCAGATACGCAGTATTTT,CASSFEDRAADTQYF
TRBJ1-2,-,-,TRBV10-3,13,TGTGCCATCAACCCGCAGGGAGGTCATGGCTACACCTTC,CAINPQGGHGYTF
TRBJ1-1,TRBD1,-,TRBV5-5,12,TGTGCCAGCAGCGAGGACAGGGGAGAAGCTTTCTTT,CASSEDRGEAFF
TRBJ1-4,TRBD1,-,TRBV6-2/TRBV6-3,13,TGTGCCAGCAGCGACAGGGGCCGGGAAAAACTGTTTTTT,CASSDRGREKLFF
TRBJ2-1,-,-,TRBV2,13,TGTGCCAGCAGGGGCGGAAGTAGGAATGAGCAGTTCTTC,CASRGGSRNEQFF
TRBJ2-1,-,once,TRBV7-3,14,TGTGCCAGCAGTTCCGGTGCAACCGGGACCAAGCAGTTCTTC,CASSSGATGTKQFF
TRBJ2-3,TRBD2,-,TRBV2,17,TGTGCCAGCAGTGAGGCTAGCGGGGCCTCCATCACAGATACGCAGTATTTT,CASSEASGASITDTQYF
TRBJ2-7,-,-,TRBV3-1/TRBV3-2,12,TGTGCCAGCAGCCACGGAGGGAGCGAGCAGTACTTC,CASSHGGSEQYF
TRBJ2-6,-,-,TRBV29-1,18,TGCAGCGTTGAAGATCCCGCCTACCGGAACTCTGGGGCCAACGTCCTGACTTTC,CSVEDPAYRNSGANVLTF
TRBJ1-2,-,-,TRBV6-5,12,TGTGCCAGCTTAACCGGGGGTGGCCCGGCCTTCTTC,CASLTGGGPAFF
TRBJ1-3,-,-,TRBV30,12,TGTGCCTGGCGAACCTCTGGAAACACCATATATTTT,CAWRTSGNTIYF
TRBJ2-4,-,-,TRBV6-1,18,TGTGCCAGCAGTGAACCTTTGGGCTATGTGGGGTCCAAAAACATTCAGTACTTC,CASSEPLGYVGSKNIQYF
TRBJ2-7,TRBD2,-,TRBV6-2/TRBV6-3,15,TGTGCCAGCAGTTACTCCCAAGCGGGGGGCTACGAGCAGTACTTC,CASSYSQAGGYEQYF
TRBJ2-5,TRBD2,-,TRBV7-2,16,TGTGCCAGCAGCTTAGCAGGGCTAGCGGGGATAGAGACCCAGTACTTC,CASSLAGLAGIETQYF
TRBJ1-4,-,-,TRBV3-1/TRBV3-2,14,TGTGCCAGCCGAAAGGGGGTTGTGGGAGAAAAACTGTTTTTT,CASRKGVVGEKLFF
TRBJ1-1,-,-,TRBV27,15,TGTGCCAGCAGTAACATAAGGGACCGCGTAATCGAAGCTTTCTTT,CASSNIRDRVIEAFF
TRBJ1-2,-,many,TRBV5-6,15,TGTGCCAGCAGCTCTAGGGGGGAGGGTGGTTATGGCTACACCTTC,CASSSRGEGGYGYTF
TRBJ2-5,-,-,TRBV15,14,TGTGCCACCAGCAAAGGGACTGGAAGAGAGACCCAGTACTTC,CATSKGTGRETQYF
TRBJ2-1,-,-,TRBV30,12,TGTGCCTGGGACCTCTCCTACAATGAGCAGTTCTTC,CAWDLSYNEQFF
TRBJ1-2,-,-,TRBV18,16,TGTGCCAGCTCACAGATCGTGGGACGTGATAACTATGGCTACACCTTC,CASSQIVGRDNYGYTF
TRBJ2-7,TRBD1,-,TRBV25-1,15,TGTGCCAGCAGTGAATCGTCGACAGGGCGCTACGAGCAGTACTTC,CASSESSTGRYEQYF
TRBJ2-1,TRBD1,-,TRBV12-3/TRBV12-4,13,TGTGCCGGCAGACAGGGGATCTACAATGAGCAGTTCTTC,CAGRQGIYNEQFF
TRBJ1-2,-,-,TRBV30,14,TGTGCCTGGAGTGCATGGACAGACTACTATGGCTACACCTTC,CAWSAWTDYYGYTF
TRBJ2-1,TRBD1,-,TRBV3-1/TRBV3-2,12,TGTGCCAGCAGCCAAGGTGGGACAGCCCAGTTCTTC,CASSQGGTAQFF
TRBJ1-4,-,-,TRBV7-9,16,TGTGCCAGCAGCTTAGCGTTGGCAGGGCGGGATGAAAAACTGTTTTTT,CASSLALAGRDEKLFF
TRBJ1-2,-,-,TRBV27,14,TGTGCCAGCTCCTCCGGGGGCTTTGGCTATGGCTACACCTTC,CASSSGGFGYGYTF
TRBJ2-7,-,-,TRBV30,15,TGTGCCTGGAGTGTGCCGGGGGCGCTGGATGTCGAGCAGTACTTC,CAWSVPGALDVEQYF
TRBJ1-5,-,-,TRBV30,13,TGTGCCTGGAGCGCTGGTGAGCTCCAGCCCCAGCATTTT,CAWSAGELQPQHF
TRBJ2-1,TRBD2,-,TRBV19,15,TGTGCCAGTAGTTCTTTACTAGCGGGGGGTCGGGAGCAGTTCTTC,CASSSLLAGGREQFF
TRBJ2-2,-,once,TRBV27,17,TGTGCCAGCAGTTTCAAAAACAGGGTTACGGGTACCGGGGAGCTGTTTTTT,CASSFKNRVTGTGELFF
TRBJ2-1,-,-,TRBV5-1,12,TGCGCCAGCAGCCTGATGGGGACTGAGCAGTTCTTC,CASSLMGTEQFF